This passage covers 14 T cell receptor beta chains from one sample sequenced in a study of blood T cell repertoires in COVID-19. TCRdb keeps only in-frame clones here, not all; method: immunoSEQ multiplex PCR. The profile shows some 120,000 clones, approximately 83% of them singletons. Sample: peripheral blood. The receptor source for this set is a man aged 60 to 75 with acute or convalescent COVID-19.

The chain employs TRBV30 and TRBJ1-3; weak D call: TRBD1 (6 bases). This CDR3 region has 16 residues. Looked up from germline, CDR1 is GTSNPN and CDR2 is SVGIG (reference sequence). V lost 2 bases to trimming and J lost 0 bases, with 14 bases between them. The CDR3: CAWSTHRASSGNTIYF. The DNA for the CDR3 is TGTGCCTGGAGTACGCACAGGGCTAGCTCTGGAAACACCATATATTTT.

This sequence joins TRBV28 and TRBJ1-6, with 11 bases that match TRBD1. Per the germline V gene, CDR1 is MDHEN and CDR2 is SYDVKM. This CDR3 has 16 amino acids. V shed 5 bases, J shed 6 bases, and the junction held 6 bases outside the gene matches. CDR3 DNA: TGTGCCAGCAGTCCAACCGGGACAGGGGGTAATTCACCCCTCCACTTT. Translating gives CASSPTGTGGNSPLHF.

This clone was seen once. The chain couples TRBV5-4 to TRBJ2-3; perhaps TRBD2 as D (6 bases). CDR3 length: 14 amino acids. The germline V gene encodes CDR1 SGHNT and CDR2 YYREEE (reference sequence). V shed 3 bases and J shed 4 bases, with 12 bases lying between them. As DNA, the CDR3 is TGTGCCAGCAGCTCGGGACTCAGCCCAGATACGCAGTATTTT. Amino acids: CASSSGLSPDTQYF.

The V gene is TRBV28, the J gene TRBJ2-1; TRBD2 is a possible D gene (6 bases). Germline values: CDR1 MDHEN, CDR2 SYDVKM. This CDR3 has 15 residues. Trimming left V 3 bases short and J 2 bases short, with 11 bases between. CDR3 DNA: TGTGCCAGCAGTTTTGGCGGGACCACCTACAATGAGCAGTTCTTC. It encodes CASSFGGTTYNEQFF. The full variable domain, rest sourced from reference TRBV28 and TRBJ2-1, is DVKVTQSSRYLVKRTGEKVFLECVQDMDHENMFWYRQDPGLGLRLIYFSYDVKMKEKGDIPEGYSVSREKKERFSLILESASTNQTSMYLCASSFGGTTYNEQFFGPGTRLTVL.

The rearrangement links TRBV9 to TRBJ1-4; 7 nucleotides agree with TRBD1. The CDR3 extends over 15 amino acids. Germline CDR1 and CDR2: SGDLS and YYNGEE. V lost 3 bases to trimming and J lost 1 base; unmatched junction nucleotides: 3. CDR3 bases: TGTGCCAGCAGCGAGGGACAGCAAACTAATGAAAAACTGTTTTTT. Protein: CASSEGQQTNEKLFF.

This rearrangement joins TRBV20-1 to TRBJ2-1; no firm D call. From germline, CDR1 is DFQATT and CDR2 SNEGSKA (reference sequence). V lost 1 base and J 11 bases, leaving 9 bases between the germline ends. The CDR3 consists of 11 residues. CDR3 residues: CSARGGLKQFF. The CDR3 nucleotides are TGCAGTGCTAGAGGTGGGCTAAAGCAGTTCTTC.

The gene calls are TRBV18 and TRBJ1-4, with D hard to call. Germline loops: CDR1 KGHSH, CDR2 LQKENI. This CDR3 has 14 amino acids. The V and J ends lost 4 bases and 7 bases respectively, with 13 bases between them. The CDR3 is CASSQASRGEKLFF. CDR3 sequence (DNA): TGTGCCAGCTCACAGGCGAGCAGAGGTGAAAAACTGTTTTTT.

The chain joins TRBV11-2 to TRBJ2-5; 10 nucleotides align to TRBD1. This CDR3 is built from 17 residues. The germline V gene encodes CDR1 SGHAT and CDR2 FQNNGV. Trimming removed 1 base from V and 5 bases from J; junction bases left unmatched: 10. CDR3 sequence reads: CASSLVPFRTGGETQYF. Written as DNA, the CDR3 is TGTGCCAGCAGCTTAGTCCCCTTCCGGACAGGGGGGGAGACCCAGTACTTC.

V usage is TRBV4-1 and J usage is TRBJ2-1, with D possibly matching TRBD2 (5 bases). The CDR3 runs to 15 residues. The V gene lost 0 bases and the J gene lost 9 bases, with 15 bases spanning the gap. Germline assignment: CDR1 MGHRA and CDR2 YSYEKL. The CDR3 loop reads CASSQDSGGRSEQFF. For the CDR3, the DNA is TGCGCCAGCAGCCAAGATTCCGGCGGGCGCAGTGAGCAGTTCTTC.

The chain is built from TRBV15 and TRBJ1-4; the D is unclear. The CDR3 is 15 amino acids. V was cut by 0 bases and J by 4 bases, with 9 bases left in between. Germline V lookup: CDR1 LNHNV, CDR2 YYDKDF (reference sequence). The chain's CDR3 is CATSRDFGNNEKLFF. The CDR3 bases are TGTGCCACCAGCAGAGATTTCGGGAATAATGAAAAACTGTTTTTT.

V gene TRBV5-1 combines with J gene TRBJ2-3; unclear D gene. The germline V and J ends were trimmed by 4 bases and 0 bases, with 18 bases remaining between them. CDR1 SGHRS and CDR2 YFSETQ come from the germline V gene. The CDR3 totals 17 residues. This chain's CDR3 is CASSPQTRFSSTDTQYF. Here the CDR3 DNA reads TGCGCCAGCAGCCCCCAGACTCGTTTCTCTAGCACAGATACGCAGTATTTT. Together with reference TRBV5-1 and TRBJ2-3, the CDR3 gives the full variable domain: KAGVTQTPRYLIKTRGQQVTLSCSPISGHRSVSWYQQTPGQGLQFLFEYFSETQRNKGNFPGRFSGRQFSNSRSEMNVSTLELGDSALYLCASSPQTRFSSTDTQYFGPGTRLTVL.

The rearrangement joins TRBV4-1 to TRBJ2-6; tentatively, D is TRBD1 (5 bases). Germline CDR1 MGHRA, CDR2 YSYEKL. Trimming shortened V by 2 bases and J by 0 bases, and 8 bases separated the two germline ends. CDR3 length: 16 amino acids. The DNA for the CDR3 is TGCGCCAGCAGCCAACAGGGAAGCTCTGGGGCCAACGTCCTGACTTTC. It translates to CASSQQGSSGANVLTF.

This clone turned up a few times. This sequence joins TRBV5-1 and TRBJ1-1; D may be TRBD1 (5 bases). The CDR3 is 14 amino acids. The germline V and J ends were trimmed by 0 bases and 1 base, with 7 bases remaining between them. The V gene's germline CDR1 is SGHRS and CDR2 YFSETQ. In DNA, the CDR3 is TGCGCCAGCAGCTTGGTCAGGGCGAACACTGAAGCTTTCTTT. It encodes CASSLVRANTEAFF.

The chain has TRBV7-8 and TRBJ1-2, with 9 bases identical to TRBD1. J was trimmed by 10 bases and V by 1 base; bases with no gene match: 10. The CDR3 has 15 amino acids. The germline CDR1 and CDR2 sequences are SGHVS and FQNEAQ. The CDR3 here is CASSLGSGTGIAYTF. CDR3 bases: TGTGCCAGCAGCTTAGGTTCCGGGACAGGGATCGCCTACACCTTC.